This TCR beta chain came from a study of blood T cell repertoires in COVID-19. Background on the study: Specimens from acute and convalescent COVID-19 originated in the United States, Italy and Spain.

Residents of under 25 US areas, aged 18 to 89 years, made up the participants. Cohorts were assigned according to the clinical history that participants reported. Either two negative PCRs, clearance, or symptom resolution qualified Cohort 3 donors as recovered. This table comes from immunoSEQ multiplex PCR, and its TCRdb copy is limited to in-frame clones, with some not included. The sample lists fewer than 200,000 clones; about nine tenths were seen once. The germline CDR1 and CDR2 sequences are MDHEN and SYDVKM. The V gene end was trimmed by 3 bases and the J gene end by 0 bases; junction bases not matched to a gene: 6. The CDR3 length is 16 residues.

Sequencing was done on a sample of PBMCs or T cells enriched from blood (not recorded which). V usage is TRBV28 and J usage is TRBJ2-7; 9 nucleotides match TRBD2. The TCR comes from a young woman who had recovered from COVID-19. The CDR3 region has the DNA TGTGCCAGCAGTTTTTCCCCACTAGCGGGCTCCTACGAGCAGTACTTC. This translates into CASSFSPLAGSYEQYF.